One and the same sample provided the 32 T cell receptor beta chains below, sequenced in a study of response to subunit inactivated influenza vaccine. TCRdb re-derived calls from the RT-PCR reads in MiXCR, one entry per CDR3 protein. This sample has about 830,000 distinct CDR3 sequences; approximately 17% occur once, and the top ten carry roughly 11%. The sample in question was PBMCs from blood, obtained roughly 5 days after vaccination. These receptors all stem from a man aged 45 to 65 who received an inactivated influenza vaccine.

The V call is TRBV5-1, the J call TRBJ1-1, with D tentatively TRBD1 (5 bases). The CDR3 extends over 15 amino acids. Germline V CDR1 and CDR2: SGHRS, YFSETQ. V lost 4 bases and J lost 1, with 14 bases in between. In nucleotides, the CDR3 is TGCGCCAGCAGCACACCGGGACGGAGGAACACTGAAGCTTTCTTT. Protein product: CASSTPGRRNTEAFF.

V gene TRBV7-2 combines with J gene TRBJ2-3; 14 bases fit TRBD2. The germline V gene encodes CDR1 SGHTA and CDR2 FQGNSA. J lost 9 bases, V lost 5 bases, and 7 bases had no gene match. This CDR3 spans 15 amino acids. The CDR3 nucleotides are TGTGCCAGCAGCCAAGGACTAGCGGGGGGTGGGACGCAGTATTTT. It is translated as CASSQGLAGGGTQYF.

The chain uses TRBV19 and TRBJ2-4; no definite D call. Trimming shortened V by 2 bases and J by 0 bases, and 14 bases separated the two germline ends. The CDR3 sequence is 17 residues long. Germline lookup yields CDR1 LNHDA and CDR2 SQIVND (reference sequence). The CDR3 nucleotides are TGTGCCAGTAGTATAAGGTTAGCATCTATAGCCAAAAACATTCAGTACTTC. Translation: CASSIRLASIAKNIQYF. The full variable domain, in which reference TRBV19 and TRBJ2-4 provide the parts outside the CDR3, is DGGITQSPKYLFRKEGQNVTLSCEQNLNHDAMYWYRQDPGQGLRLIYYSQIVNDFQKGDIAEGYSVSREKKESFPLTVTSAQKNPTAFYLCASSIRLASIAKNIQYFGAGTRLSVL.

This clonotype has more than one count but fewer than ten. The junction shows a germline mismatch at one end, possibly a read error. The chain employs TRBV7-2 and TRBJ2-3; weak D call: TRBD2 (5 bases). Germline V gene lookup returns CDR1 SGHTA and CDR2 FQGNSA. The CDR3 has 14 amino acids. The chain's CDR3 is CASSIAHSTDTQYF. CDR3 DNA: TGTGCCAGCAGCATAGCGCACAGCACAGATACGCAGTATTTT.

The chain uses TRBV28 and TRBJ2-1; TRBD1 agrees at 7 bases. CDR3 size: 16 residues. The V and J ends lost 8 bases and 4 bases, in that order; junction bases with no gene match: 14. Per germline, CDR1 MDHEN and CDR2 SYDVKM. CDR3 residues: CASVPTVGGLYNEQFF. CDR3 bases: TGTGCCAGCGTACCAACGGTAGGGGGCTTGTACAATGAGCAGTTCTTC. Drawing the rest from reference TRBV28 and TRBJ2-1, the complete variable domain is DVKVTQSSRYLVKRTGEKVFLECVQDMDHENMFWYRQDPGLGLRLIYFSYDVKMKEKGDIPEGYSVSREKKERFSLILESASTNQTSMYLCASVPTVGGLYNEQFFGPGTRLTVL.

This clonotype was seen many times. The rearrangement links TRBV24-1 to TRBJ2-1, with 9 positions matching TRBD1. This CDR3 is 14 amino acids long. In germline, CDR1 is KGHDR, CDR2 SFDVKD. Losses at the gene ends were 9 bases for V and 4 bases for J; bases not matched to a gene: 6. The CDR3 loop is CATQGQGRYNEQFF. In DNA form, the CDR3 reads TGTGCCACCCAGGGACAGGGCCGATACAATGAGCAGTTCTTC.

The rearrangement links TRBV3-1 to TRBJ2-1; 14 nucleotides align to TRBD2. With 5 bases clipped from V and 9 bases from J, the junction kept 3 bases outside the gene matches. Per the germline V gene, CDR1 is LGHDT and CDR2 is YNNKEL (reference sequence). This CDR3 contains 14 residues. CDR3 nucleotides: TGTGCCAGCAGCGGACTAGCGGGGGGAAGTGAGCAGTTCTTC. Amino acid sequence: CASSGLAGGSEQFF.

This clonotype was counted between two and nine times. V usage is TRBV3-1 and J usage is TRBJ2-7, with D possibly being TRBD1 or TRBD2 (5 bases each). Germline-derived CDR1 and CDR2 are LGHDT and YNNKEL (reference sequence). The V gene lost 0 bases and the J gene lost 4 bases, with 13 bases spanning the gap. The CDR3 has 15 amino acids. CDR3 bases: TGTGCCAGCAGCCAAGATCGATGGGGGAAGTACGAGCAGTACTTC. Translation gives CASSQDRWGKYEQYF.

The chain employs TRBV7-6 and TRBJ2-5, with a possible D match to TRBD1 (6 bases). The V end lost 3 bases, the J end lost 5 bases, and 10 bases lay between the germline ends. The CDR3 is made up of 13 amino acids. Germline assignment: CDR1 SGHVS and CDR2 FNYEAQ. In nucleotides, the CDR3 is TGTGCCAGCAGCTTCACAGGGTCGGAGACCCAGTACTTC. Encoded protein: CASSFTGSETQYF.

The V and J genes are TRBV20-1 and TRBJ2-1; 8 bases are shared with TRBD2. This CDR3 has 15 amino acids. V lost 3 bases to trimming and J lost 4 bases; unmatched junction nucleotides: 8. Germline V CDR1 and CDR2: DFQATT, SNEGSKA (reference sequence). CDR3 residues: CSASPSGSHYNEQFF. The CDR3 nucleotides are TGCAGTGCTAGTCCCAGCGGGAGTCATTACAATGAGCAGTTCTTC.

This clonotype was seen a handful of times. This sequence joins TRBV7-2 and TRBJ2-1; TRBD2 matches at 10 bases. The trim removed 5 bases at V and 6 bases at J, leaving 7 bases unmatched. The germline CDR1 and CDR2 sequences are SGHTA and FQGNSA. The CDR3 is 15 residues long. The CDR3 nucleotides read TGTGCCAGCAGCATCAGCGGGAGGGCCGTCAATGAGCAGTTCTTC. Protein sequence: CASSISGRAVNEQFF.

In its sample, this clonotype was seen a few times. V is TRBV15 and J is TRBJ2-7, with D hard to call. This CDR3 has 13 amino acids. The V gene's germline CDR1 is LNHNV and CDR2 YYDKDF (reference sequence). V was cut by 1 base and J by 3 bases, with 7 bases left in between. Here the CDR3 DNA reads TGTGCCACCAGCAGAGTTCTCAACTACGAGCAGTACTTC. It yields the protein CATSRVLNYEQYF. The variable domain in full, completed from reference TRBV15 and TRBJ2-7, reads DAMVIQNPRYQVTQFGKPVTLSCSQTLNHNVMYWYQQKSSQAPKLLFHYYDKDFNNEADTPDNFQSRRPNTSFCFLDIRSPGLGDTAMYLCATSRVLNYEQYFGPGTRLTVT.

The chain uses TRBV4-1 and TRBJ2-1; the D is unclear. CDR3 length equals 17 residues. Trimming took 0 bases from V and 0 from J, leaving 12 bases between them. The germline CDR1 and CDR2 sequences are MGHRA and YSYEKL. This CDR3 reads CASSQEFGQPSYNEQFF. For the CDR3, the DNA is TGCGCCAGCAGCCAAGAATTCGGGCAACCCTCCTACAATGAGCAGTTCTTC.

The chain carries TRBV5-5 and TRBJ2-1, with 7 positions matching TRBD1. Germline-derived CDR1 and CDR2 are SGHKS and YYEKEE (reference sequence). Unmatched junction bases numbered 11, after V lost 0 bases and J lost 2 bases. The CDR3 has 18 amino acids. CDR3 nucleotide sequence: TGTGCCAGCAGCTTGGGTATGTACGGGACAGAGACCTACAATGAGCAGTTCTTC. It is translated as CASSLGMYGTETYNEQFF.

The genes are TRBV20-1 and TRBJ2-7, with a tentative D call TRBD2 (7 bases). Trimming took off 5 bases at V and 2 bases at J, with 16 bases between the two ends. CDR3 size: 14 residues. In germline, CDR1 is DFQATT, CDR2 SNEGSKA (reference sequence). The CDR3 loop is CSALTGGPTYEQYF. The CDR3, as DNA: TGCAGTGCTTTAACGGGGGGCCCTACCTACGAGCAGTACTTC.

This clonotype was counted a few times. The chain recombines TRBV5-1 with TRBJ1-1, with D uncertain. The V gene lost 0 bases and the J gene lost 4 bases, with 13 bases spanning the gap. This CDR3 spans 15 amino acids. Germline CDR1 SGHRS, CDR2 YFSETQ. CDR3 DNA: TGCGCCAGCAGCTTGGGAGAGGCGGATGGCACTGAAGCTTTCTTT. Its translation: CASSLGEADGTEAFF.

This chain uses TRBV29-1 with TRBJ1-1; 8 bases match TRBD1. The junction had 17 bases not matched to a gene; V was cut back by 5 bases and J by 0 bases. Germline V gene data show CDR1 as SQVTM and CDR2 as ANQGSEA. This CDR3 comprises 18 residues. The CDR3 DNA sequence: TGCAGCGTTCCAGGACAGGGCCGAAAAGAAGACATGAACACTGAAGCTTTCTTT. This encodes CSVPGQGRKEDMNTEAFF.

The V call is TRBV12-3 or TRBV12-4, the J call TRBJ2-7; possibly TRBD1 for D (6 bases). This CDR3 has 14 amino acids. Trimming stripped 5 bases from V and 3 bases from J, with 14 bases between. CDR3 bases: TGTGCCAGCAGTCCAGGGGAGAGACGCTACGAGCAGTACTTC. This codes for CASSPGERRYEQYF.

Only a few counts were recorded for this clonotype. This CDR3 reads CSAMKGAGTEAFF. DNA of the CDR3: TGCAGTGCTATGAAGGGGGCAGGAACTGAAGCTTTCTTT. V is TRBV20-1 and J is TRBJ1-1; 7 bases align to TRBD1. CDR1 DFQATT and CDR2 SNEGSKA come from the germline V gene (reference sequence). J gave up 5 bases and V 4 bases, and 7 bases lay outside the gene matches. This CDR3 spans 13 amino acids.

This chain links TRBV6-1 with TRBJ2-4; D is undetermined. The germline V gene has CDR1 MNHNS and CDR2 SASEGT. The V end lost 3 bases, the J end lost 6 bases, and 15 bases lay between the germline ends. This CDR3 has 15 residues. The CDR3 DNA sequence: TGTGCCAGCAGTGAGTGGCCAGCTCCACCAAACATTCAGTACTTC. It encodes CASSEWPAPPNIQYF.

A few counts support this clonotype. The V gene is TRBV5-1, the J gene TRBJ2-3; tentatively, D is TRBD1 (5 bases). Germline V gene data show CDR1 as SGHRS and CDR2 as YFSETQ. CDR3 length: 15 residues. The germline V and J ends were trimmed by 0 bases and 5 bases, with 13 bases remaining between them. The CDR3 DNA sequence: TGCGCCAGCAGCTTGGCCGACAGAAGGGGAGATACGCAGTATTTT. It encodes CASSLADRRGDTQYF. The entire variable domain, with the rest obtained from reference TRBV5-1 and TRBJ2-3, is as follows: KAGVTQTPRYLIKTRGQQVTLSCSPISGHRSVSWYQQTPGQGLQFLFEYFSETQRNKGNFPGRFSGRQFSNSRSEMNVSTLELGDSALYLCASSLADRRGDTQYFGPGTRLTVL.

This clonotype has more than one count but fewer than ten. The chain uses TRBV20-1 and TRBJ2-7; weak D call: TRBD2 (6 bases). The CDR3 sequence is 12 residues long. Per germline, CDR1 DFQATT and CDR2 SNEGSKA (reference sequence). CDR3 residues: CSLAELTYEQYF. The CDR3 nucleotides read TGCAGCTTAGCGGAGTTGACCTACGAGCAGTACTTC.

The V gene is TRBV12-3 or TRBV12-4, the J gene TRBJ2-1, with D possibly being TRBD2 (5 bases). V was shortened by 5 bases and J by 5 bases, with 19 bases between the two germline ends. The length of the CDR3 is 16 residues. As DNA, the CDR3 is TGTGCCAGCAGTCCACTTATGTCGTCCGGGGACAATGAGCAGTTCTTC. The encoded protein is CASSPLMSSGDNEQFF.

This clonotype was found many times. V gene TRBV20-1 combines with J gene TRBJ2-3; TRBD1 might be the D (6 bases). CDR3 length equals 17 residues. Between the trimmed V and J ends, which lost 4 bases and 0 bases, there was a span of 20 bases. Germline loops: CDR1 DFQATT, CDR2 SNEGSKA (reference sequence). The CDR3 DNA reads as TGCAGTGCTATCCCAACCACAGGGAAGGGAAGCACAGATACGCAGTATTTT. This translates into CSAIPTTGKGSTDTQYF.

The chain has TRBV20-1 and TRBJ2-7; 7 bases agree with TRBD1. CDR1 and CDR2 from the germline V gene are DFQATT and SNEGSKA (reference sequence). This CDR3 has 13 amino acids. The V gene end was trimmed by 3 bases and the J gene end by 5 bases; junction bases not matched to a gene: 7. CDR3 nucleotide sequence: TGCAGTGCTAGGGGCAGGGGGTGGGACGAGCAGTACTTC. This translates into CSARGRGWDEQYF.

The chain is built from TRBV7-9 and TRBJ1-5; D possibly corresponds to TRBD1 (5 bases). Germline lookup yields CDR1 SEHNR and CDR2 FQNEAQ (reference sequence). Trimming removed 3 bases at V and 6 bases at J, with 12 bases between. This CDR3 comprises 14 residues. The CDR3 DNA reads TGTGCCAGCAGCTTGCCAGGGTCTCTTCAGCCCCAGCATTTT. This gives the protein CASSLPGSLQPQHF.

This clonotype showed up just a few times. This rearrangement joins TRBV5-1 to TRBJ2-1; unclear D gene. Germline V gene lookup returns CDR1 SGHRS and CDR2 YFSETQ. This CDR3 is built from 15 residues. V was trimmed by 0 bases and J by 1 base, leaving 8 bases between them. CDR3 sequence (DNA): TGCGCCAGCAGCTTGGATGCAGTGTCCTACAATGAGCAGTTCTTC. Translated: CASSLDAVSYNEQFF.

The table lists this clonotype with a few counts. CDR3 nucleotides: TGCAGTGCTAGTTACCCGGGATACAATGAGCAGTTCTTC. It specifies CSASYPGYNEQFF. The genes are TRBV20-1 and TRBJ2-1, with D possibly TRBD2 on 5 matching bases. Germline V gene lookup returns CDR1 DFQATT and CDR2 SNEGSKA (reference sequence). The CDR3 length is 13 residues. The V end was cut by 3 bases, the J end by 4 bases, with 10 bases between.

This clonotype was observed a few times. CDR3: CASSPRGAANTGELFF. DNA for the CDR3: TGTGCCAGCAGCCCCCGGGGGGCCGCGAACACCGGGGAGCTGTTTTTT. The V call is TRBV5-5, the J call TRBJ2-2; tentative D call: TRBD2 (7 bases). The CDR3 sequence is 16 residues long. V was trimmed by 4 bases and J by 0 bases, leaving 13 bases between them. Germline V gene sequence: CDR1 SGHKS, CDR2 YYEKEE (reference sequence).

The chain couples TRBV7-9 to TRBJ1-4; 9 nucleotides align to TRBD1. With V trimmed by 3 bases and J by 5 bases, 4 bases remained unmatched. The CDR3 contains 15 residues. The germline CDR1 and CDR2 sequences are SEHNR and FQNEAQ (reference sequence). CDR3 in amino acids: CASSFGTGRNEKLFF. The DNA for the CDR3 is TGTGCCAGCAGCTTCGGGACAGGGAGAAATGAAAAACTGTTTTTT.

There are a few counts of this clonotype. The chain combines TRBV7-2 with TRBJ2-3; 10 bases are shared with TRBD2. This CDR3 has 15 amino acids. V lost 6 bases, J lost 4 bases, and 7 bases stayed unmatched. Germline V gives CDR1 SGHTA, CDR2 FQGNSA. CDR3: CASSPYGTSADTQYF. CDR3 bases: TGTGCCAGCAGTCCTTACGGGACTAGCGCAGATACGCAGTATTTT. Full variable domain (rest looked up from reference TRBV7-2 and TRBJ2-3): GAGVSQSPSNKVTEKGKDVELRCDPISGHTALYWYRQSLGQGLEFLIYFQGNSAPDKSGLPSDRFSAERTGGSVSTLTIQRTQQEDSAVYLCASSPYGTSADTQYFGPGTRLTVL.

The chain recombines TRBV24-1 with TRBJ1-1; 8 bases match TRBD1. The V segment lost 12 bases and the J segment 4 bases; nucleotides outside the gene matches: 6. This CDR3 has 12 amino acids. CDR1 is KGHDR and CDR2 is SFDVKD in the germline V gene. This CDR3 is CAASTGATEAFF. In DNA, the CDR3 is TGTGCCGCCTCGACAGGGGCCACTGAAGCTTTCTTT.